This T cell receptor (beta chain) was recorded in a study of radiation and T cells in renal cell carcinoma. Regarding the study as a whole: Baseline intratumoral clonotype presence is unknown without pretreatment biopsies.

Points on this clone: Antigen unknown.

As to time point: blood 4 weeks post-SBRT, at nephrectomy. Indicated treatment: 15 Gy SBRT to primary tumor, nephrectomy 4 weeks later. Nephrectomy followed 15 Gy stereotactic body radiation by 4 weeks. Method: immunoSEQ multiplex PCR; TCRdb's copy keeps in-frame clones and lacks some. The table has about 77,000 clones, approximately 82% seen once. The origin of this receptor is a woman in her sixties with renal cell carcinoma. The source material was blood, sampled from a patient whose treatment included radiotherapy and nephrectomy.

DNA for the CDR3: TGTGCCACCACAACCTCAGGGTCCCTGGCAGATACGCAGTATTTT. It is translated as CATTTSGSLADTQYF. J is TRBJ2-3 and V is TRBV19; possible D gene TRBD1, 5 bases. Between the trimmed V and J ends, which lost 10 bases and 4 bases, there was a span of 21 bases. The CDR3 totals 15 residues. CDR1 and CDR2 from the germline V gene are LNHDA and SQIVND (reference sequence).